This T cell receptor beta chain was recorded in a study of CD8 T cells in Susac syndrome. Per the germline V gene, CDR1 is SEHNR and CDR2 is FQNEAQ (reference sequence). CDR3 length: 15 residues. Trimming took off 5 bases at V and 3 bases at J, with 17 bases between the two ends. Sequencing of TCR beta covered CD8+ and CD4+ T cells obtained from blood. The RNA input was roughly 0.45 to 1 ug, and it was reverse transcribed with random hexamers. The authors amplified TCR beta CDR3 across 54 Vbeta and 13 Jbeta using immunoSEQ multiplex PCR. TCRdb analysed the immunoSEQ multiplex PCR reads with MiXCR anew, one entry per CDR3 protein. This sample carries about 300,000 distinct CDR3 sequences, 85% of them seen once, and the ten largest clones take around 0.21%.

The source is a human donor with multiple sclerosis. Sequenced input: CD8+ T cells from PBMCs. The gene calls are TRBV7-9 and TRBJ2-7; D tentatively reads TRBD1 or TRBD2 (5 bases each). CDR3 sequence reads: CASSPDRGIDYEQYF. DNA for the CDR3: TGTGCCAGCAGCCCCGACCGGGGCATCGACTACGAGCAGTACTTC.